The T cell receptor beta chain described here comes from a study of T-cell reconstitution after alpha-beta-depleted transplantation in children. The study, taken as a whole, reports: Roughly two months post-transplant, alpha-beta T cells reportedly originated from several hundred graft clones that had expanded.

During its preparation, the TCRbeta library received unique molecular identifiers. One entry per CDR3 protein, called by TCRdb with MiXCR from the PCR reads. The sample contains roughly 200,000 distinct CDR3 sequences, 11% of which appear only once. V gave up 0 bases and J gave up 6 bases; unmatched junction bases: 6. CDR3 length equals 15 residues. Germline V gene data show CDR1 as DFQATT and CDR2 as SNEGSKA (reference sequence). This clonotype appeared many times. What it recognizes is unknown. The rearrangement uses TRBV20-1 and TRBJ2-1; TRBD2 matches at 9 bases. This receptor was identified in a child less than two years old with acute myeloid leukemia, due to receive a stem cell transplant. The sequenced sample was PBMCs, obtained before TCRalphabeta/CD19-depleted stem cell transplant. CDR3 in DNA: TGCAGTGCTAGAGATCTTAGCGGGAGAGGCAATGAGCAGTTCTTC. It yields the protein CSARDLSGRGNEQFF.